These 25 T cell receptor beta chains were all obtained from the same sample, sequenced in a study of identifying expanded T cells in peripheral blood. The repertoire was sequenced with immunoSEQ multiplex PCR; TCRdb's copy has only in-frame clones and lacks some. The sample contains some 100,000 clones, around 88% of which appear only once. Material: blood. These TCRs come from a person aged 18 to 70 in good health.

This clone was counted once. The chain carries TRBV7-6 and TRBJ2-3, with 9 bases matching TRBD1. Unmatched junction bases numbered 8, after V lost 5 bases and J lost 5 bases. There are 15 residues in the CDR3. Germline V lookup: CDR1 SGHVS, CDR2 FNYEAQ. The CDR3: CASSRRTGAVDTQYF. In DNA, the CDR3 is TGTGCCAGCAGCCGAAGGACAGGGGCGGTAGATACGCAGTATTTT.

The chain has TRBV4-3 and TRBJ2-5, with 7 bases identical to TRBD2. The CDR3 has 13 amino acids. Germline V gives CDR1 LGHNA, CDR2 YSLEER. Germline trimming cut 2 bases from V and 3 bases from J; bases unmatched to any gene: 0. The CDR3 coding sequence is TGCGCCAGCAGCCAACTAGCGGAAGAGACCCAGTACTTC. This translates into CASSQLAEETQYF.

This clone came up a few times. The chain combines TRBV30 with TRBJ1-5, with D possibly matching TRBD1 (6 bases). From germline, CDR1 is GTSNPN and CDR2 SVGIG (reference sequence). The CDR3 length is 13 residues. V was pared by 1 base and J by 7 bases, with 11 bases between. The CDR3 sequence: CAWSGQGIQPQHF. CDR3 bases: TGTGCCTGGAGTGGGCAGGGGATCCAGCCCCAGCATTTT.

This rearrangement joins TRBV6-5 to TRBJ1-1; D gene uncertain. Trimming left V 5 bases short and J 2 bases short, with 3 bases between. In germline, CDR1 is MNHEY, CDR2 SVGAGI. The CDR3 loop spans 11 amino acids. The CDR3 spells CASSVNTEAFF. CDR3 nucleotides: TGTGCCAGCAGTGTAAACACTGAAGCTTTCTTT.

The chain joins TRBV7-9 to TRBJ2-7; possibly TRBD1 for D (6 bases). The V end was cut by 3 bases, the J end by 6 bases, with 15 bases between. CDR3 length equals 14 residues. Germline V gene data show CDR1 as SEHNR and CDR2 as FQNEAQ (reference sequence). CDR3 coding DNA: TGTGCCAGCAGCTTCCCAACAGGGAACGGCGAGCAGTACTTC. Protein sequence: CASSFPTGNGEQYF.

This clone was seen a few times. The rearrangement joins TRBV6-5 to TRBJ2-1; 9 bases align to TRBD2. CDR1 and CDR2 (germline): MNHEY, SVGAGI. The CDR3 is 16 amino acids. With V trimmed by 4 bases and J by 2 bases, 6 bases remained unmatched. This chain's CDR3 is CASSSVAGGPYNEQFF. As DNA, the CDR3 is TGTGCCAGCAGTTCGGTTGCGGGGGGGCCCTACAATGAGCAGTTCTTC.

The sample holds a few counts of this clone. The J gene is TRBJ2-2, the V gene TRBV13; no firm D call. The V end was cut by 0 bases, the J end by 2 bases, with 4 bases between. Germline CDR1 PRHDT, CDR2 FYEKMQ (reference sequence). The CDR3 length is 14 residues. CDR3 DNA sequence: TGTGCCAGCAGCTTAGGCGGTAACACCGGGGAGCTGTTTTTT. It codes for CASSLGGNTGELFF.

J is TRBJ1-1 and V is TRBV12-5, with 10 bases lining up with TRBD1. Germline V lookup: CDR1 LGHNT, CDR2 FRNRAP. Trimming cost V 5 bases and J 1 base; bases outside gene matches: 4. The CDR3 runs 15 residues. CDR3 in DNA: TGTGCTAGTGGTCTGACAGGGGGCTGGAACACTGAAGCTTTCTTT. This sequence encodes CASGLTGGWNTEAFF.

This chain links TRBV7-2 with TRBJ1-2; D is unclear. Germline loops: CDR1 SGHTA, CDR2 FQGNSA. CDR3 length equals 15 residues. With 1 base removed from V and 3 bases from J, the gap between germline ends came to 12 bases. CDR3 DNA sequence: TGTGCCAGCAGCTTAGTAACCGGCGGGGACTATGGCTACACCTTC. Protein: CASSLVTGGDYGYTF.

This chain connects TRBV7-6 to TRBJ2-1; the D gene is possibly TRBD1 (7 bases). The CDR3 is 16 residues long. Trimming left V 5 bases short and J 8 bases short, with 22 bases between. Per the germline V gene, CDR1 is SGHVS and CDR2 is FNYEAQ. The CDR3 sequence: CASSAGGLGVWDEQFF. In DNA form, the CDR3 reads TGTGCCAGCAGCGCAGGGGGGTTGGGGGTATGGGATGAGCAGTTCTTC.

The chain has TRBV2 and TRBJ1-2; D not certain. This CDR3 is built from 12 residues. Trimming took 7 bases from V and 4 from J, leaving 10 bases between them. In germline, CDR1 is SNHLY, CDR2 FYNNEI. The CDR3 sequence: CASKAESYGYTF. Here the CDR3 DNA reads TGTGCCAGCAAGGCGGAAAGCTATGGCTACACCTTC.

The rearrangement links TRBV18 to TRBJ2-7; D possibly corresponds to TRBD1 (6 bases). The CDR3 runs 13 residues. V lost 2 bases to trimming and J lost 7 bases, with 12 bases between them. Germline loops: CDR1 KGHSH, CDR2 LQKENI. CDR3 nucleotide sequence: TGTGCCAGCTCACCAGGTACAGGGCATGAGCAGTACTTC. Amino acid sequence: CASSPGTGHEQYF.

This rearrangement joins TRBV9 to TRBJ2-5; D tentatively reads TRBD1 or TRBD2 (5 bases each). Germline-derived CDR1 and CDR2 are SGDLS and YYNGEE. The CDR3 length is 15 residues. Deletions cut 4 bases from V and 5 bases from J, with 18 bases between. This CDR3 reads CASSPGGDWRETQYF. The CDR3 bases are TGTGCCAGCAGCCCTGGGGGAGATTGGCGGGAGACCCAGTACTTC.

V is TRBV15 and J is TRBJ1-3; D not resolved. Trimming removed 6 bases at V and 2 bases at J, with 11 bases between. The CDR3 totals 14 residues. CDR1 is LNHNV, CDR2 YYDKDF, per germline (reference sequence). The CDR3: CATRPQGPGNTIYF. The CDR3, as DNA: TGTGCCACCAGGCCCCAAGGGCCTGGAAACACCATATATTTT. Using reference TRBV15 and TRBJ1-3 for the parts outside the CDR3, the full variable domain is DAMVIQNPRYQVTQFGKPVTLSCSQTLNHNVMYWYQQKSSQAPKLLFHYYDKDFNNEADTPDNFQSRRPNTSFCFLDIRSPGLGDTAMYLCATRPQGPGNTIYFGEGSWLTVV.

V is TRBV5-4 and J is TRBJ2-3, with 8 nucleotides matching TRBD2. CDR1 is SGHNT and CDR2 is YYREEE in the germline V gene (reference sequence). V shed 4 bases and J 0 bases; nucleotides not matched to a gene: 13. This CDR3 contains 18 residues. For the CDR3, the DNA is TGTGCCAGCAGCCCCCCCGAGGCGGGGGGAATTAGCACAGATACGCAGTATTTT. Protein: CASSPPEAGGISTDTQYF.

CDR3 sequence reads: CASSLWTGDFGELFF. In nucleotides, the CDR3 is TGTGCCAGCAGCTTATGGACAGGGGATTTCGGGGAGCTGTTTTTT. This sequence joins TRBV7-9 and TRBJ2-2, with 9 bases matching TRBD1. With 2 bases clipped from V and 7 bases from J, the junction kept 5 bases outside the gene matches. The CDR3 runs to 15 residues. Germline V gene sequence: CDR1 SEHNR, CDR2 FQNEAQ (reference sequence).

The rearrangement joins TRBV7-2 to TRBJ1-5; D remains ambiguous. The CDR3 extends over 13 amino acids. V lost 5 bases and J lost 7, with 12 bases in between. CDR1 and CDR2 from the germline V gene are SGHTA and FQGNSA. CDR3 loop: CASSLLLGQPQHF. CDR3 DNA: TGTGCCAGCAGCCTTCTTTTGGGCCAGCCCCAGCATTTT.

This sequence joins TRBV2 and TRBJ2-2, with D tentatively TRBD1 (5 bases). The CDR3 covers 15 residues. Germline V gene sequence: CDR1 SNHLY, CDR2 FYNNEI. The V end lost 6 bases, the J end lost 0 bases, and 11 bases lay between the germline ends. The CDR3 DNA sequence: TGTGCCAGCAGGACCGACAGAACGAACACCGGGGAGCTGTTTTTT. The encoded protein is CASRTDRTNTGELFF.

The DNA for the CDR3 is TGTGCCAGCAGCCTAGGAGACGGAGGGGCCACTGAAGCTTTCTTT. As protein: CASSLGDGGATEAFF. The chain has TRBV6-5 and TRBJ1-1, with D perhaps matching TRBD1 (5 bases). The CDR3 is 15 residues long. CDR1 is MNHEY and CDR2 is SVGAGI in the germline V gene. V lost 6 bases, J lost 4 bases, and 18 bases lay in between.

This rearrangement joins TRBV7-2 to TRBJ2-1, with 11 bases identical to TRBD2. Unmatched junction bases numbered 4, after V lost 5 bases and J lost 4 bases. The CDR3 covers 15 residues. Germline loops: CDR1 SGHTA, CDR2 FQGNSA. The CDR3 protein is CASSAGTSGYNEQFF. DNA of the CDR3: TGTGCCAGCAGCGCGGGGACTAGCGGATACAATGAGCAGTTCTTC.

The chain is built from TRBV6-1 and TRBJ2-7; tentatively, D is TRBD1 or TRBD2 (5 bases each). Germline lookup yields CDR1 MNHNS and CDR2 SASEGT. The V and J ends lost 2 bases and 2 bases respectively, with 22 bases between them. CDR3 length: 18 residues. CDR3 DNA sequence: TGTGCCAGCAGTGAAAGGAGTGCCCCAGGGAGTCTTCCCTACGAGCAGTACTTC. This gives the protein CASSERSAPGSLPYEQYF.

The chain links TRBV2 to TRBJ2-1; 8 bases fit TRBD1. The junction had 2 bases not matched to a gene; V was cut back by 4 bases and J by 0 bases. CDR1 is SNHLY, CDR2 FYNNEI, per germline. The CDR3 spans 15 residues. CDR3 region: CASSVGTGSYNEQFF. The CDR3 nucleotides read TGTGCCAGCAGTGTTGGGACAGGCTCCTACAATGAGCAGTTCTTC.

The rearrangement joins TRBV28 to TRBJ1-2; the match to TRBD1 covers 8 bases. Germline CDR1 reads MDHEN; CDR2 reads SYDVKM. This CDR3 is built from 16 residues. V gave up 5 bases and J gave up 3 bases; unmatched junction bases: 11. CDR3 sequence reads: CASSRNQGARYYGYTF. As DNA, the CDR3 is TGTGCCAGCAGTAGAAACCAGGGGGCACGTTACTATGGCTACACCTTC.

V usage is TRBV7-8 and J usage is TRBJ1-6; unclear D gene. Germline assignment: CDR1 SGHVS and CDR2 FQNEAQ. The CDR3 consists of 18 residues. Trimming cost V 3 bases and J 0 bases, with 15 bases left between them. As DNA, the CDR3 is TGTGCCAGCAGCTTGGGTGGTGGGGTGGGCTCCTATAATTCACCCCTCCACTTT. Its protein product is CASSLGGGVGSYNSPLHF. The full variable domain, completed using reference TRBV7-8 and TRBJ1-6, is GAGVSQSPRYKVAKRGQDVALRCDPISGHVSLFWYQQALGQGPEFLTYFQNEAQLDKSGLPSDRFFAERPEGSVSTLKIQRTQQEDSAVYLCASSLGGGVGSYNSPLHFGNGTRLTVT.

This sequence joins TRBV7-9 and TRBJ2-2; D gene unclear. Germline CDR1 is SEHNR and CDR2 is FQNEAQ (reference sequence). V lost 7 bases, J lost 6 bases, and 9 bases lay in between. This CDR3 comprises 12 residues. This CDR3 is CASTRHPGELFF. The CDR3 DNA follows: TGTGCCAGCACCCGCCACCCCGGGGAGCTGTTTTTT.